This note documents a single T cell receptor (beta chain) sequence. Antigen specificity is unknown. The data derive from a study of blood T cells in healthy people across ages. Broader study findings: Older age went with lower TCR beta diversity per million T cells, in a roughly linear way.

The authors ran a second PCR of about 6 to 11 cycles using a sample-barcoded 5' primer and a J-beta primer mix. Each CDR3 protein is one row after TCRdb ran MiXCR on the 5' RACE reads. Counted here are about 1,000,000 distinct CDR3 sequences, around 43% occurring once; the ten biggest clones make up about 20%. There are 14 residues in the CDR3. Germline CDR1 DFQATT, CDR2 SNEGSKA (reference sequence). This chain links TRBV20-1 with TRBJ2-7, with D perhaps TRBD1 or TRBD2 (5 bases each). The last part of the DNA fits TRBJ2-5 better; the J call may be wrong. The sample consisted of blood. This TCR derives from a woman aged 60-75 years in good health. CDR3 loop: CSARGGLGGETQYF. The DNA for the CDR3 is TGCAGTGCTAGAGGGGGGTTGGGCGGGGAGACCCAGTACTTC.